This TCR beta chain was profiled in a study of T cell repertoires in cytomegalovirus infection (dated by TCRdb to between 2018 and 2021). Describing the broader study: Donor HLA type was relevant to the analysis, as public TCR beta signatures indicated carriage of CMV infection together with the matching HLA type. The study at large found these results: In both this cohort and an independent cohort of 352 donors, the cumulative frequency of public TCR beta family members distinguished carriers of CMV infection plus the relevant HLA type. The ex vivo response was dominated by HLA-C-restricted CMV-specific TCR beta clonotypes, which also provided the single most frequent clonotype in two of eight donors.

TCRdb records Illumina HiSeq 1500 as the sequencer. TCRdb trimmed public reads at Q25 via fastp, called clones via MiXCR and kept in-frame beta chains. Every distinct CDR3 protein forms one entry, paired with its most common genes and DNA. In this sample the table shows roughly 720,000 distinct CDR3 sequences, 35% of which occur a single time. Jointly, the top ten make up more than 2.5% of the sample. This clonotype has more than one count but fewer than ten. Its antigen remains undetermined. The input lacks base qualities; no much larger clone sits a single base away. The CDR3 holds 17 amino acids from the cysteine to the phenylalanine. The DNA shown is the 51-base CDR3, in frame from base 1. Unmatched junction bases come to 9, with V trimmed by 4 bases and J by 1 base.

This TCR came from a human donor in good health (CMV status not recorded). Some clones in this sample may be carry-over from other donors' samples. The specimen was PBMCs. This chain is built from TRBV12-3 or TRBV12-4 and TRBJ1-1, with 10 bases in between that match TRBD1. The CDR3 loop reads CASSSYRQGASNTEAFF. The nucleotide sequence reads TGTGCCAGCAGTTCCTACAGACAGGGGGCATCGAACACTGAAGCTTTCTTT.